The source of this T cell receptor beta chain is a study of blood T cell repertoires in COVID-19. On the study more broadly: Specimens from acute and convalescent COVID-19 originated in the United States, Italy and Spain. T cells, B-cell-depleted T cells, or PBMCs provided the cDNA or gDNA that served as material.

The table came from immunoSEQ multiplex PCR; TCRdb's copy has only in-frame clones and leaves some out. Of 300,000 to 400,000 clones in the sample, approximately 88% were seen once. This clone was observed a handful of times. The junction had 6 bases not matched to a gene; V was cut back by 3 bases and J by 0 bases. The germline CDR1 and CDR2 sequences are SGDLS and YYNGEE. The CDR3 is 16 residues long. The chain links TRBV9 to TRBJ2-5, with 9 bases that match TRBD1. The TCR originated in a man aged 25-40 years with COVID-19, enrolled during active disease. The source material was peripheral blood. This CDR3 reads CASSARQGVNQETQYF. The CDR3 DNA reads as TGTGCCAGCAGCGCCAGACAGGGGGTTAACCAAGAGACCCAGTACTTC.